This TCR beta chain was sequenced for a study of blood T cell repertoires in COVID-19. CDR1 is LGHDT, CDR2 YNNKEL, per germline (reference sequence). Trimming removed 5 bases at V and 11 bases at J, with 17 bases between. The CDR3 extends over 13 amino acids. Per the original methods: From reference gene primer amplification, estimates of nucleated cell counts were derived. TCRdb's copy holds only in-frame clones and misses some; the assay was immunoSEQ multiplex PCR. The V and J calls and the clone size are those of that table, but D and trimming were determined from the DNA. Among under 300,000 clones listed, roughly 80% were seen once.

This clonotype was sampled from a woman aged 80 or over with active or convalescent COVID-19. The chain uses TRBV3-1 (or the pseudogene TRBV3-2) and TRBJ2-3; D gene unclear. The material sequenced was peripheral blood. The CDR3 loop is CASSSYDTAWQYF. The CDR3 DNA reads TGTGCCAGCAGCTCATATGACACGGCTTGGCAGTATTTT.